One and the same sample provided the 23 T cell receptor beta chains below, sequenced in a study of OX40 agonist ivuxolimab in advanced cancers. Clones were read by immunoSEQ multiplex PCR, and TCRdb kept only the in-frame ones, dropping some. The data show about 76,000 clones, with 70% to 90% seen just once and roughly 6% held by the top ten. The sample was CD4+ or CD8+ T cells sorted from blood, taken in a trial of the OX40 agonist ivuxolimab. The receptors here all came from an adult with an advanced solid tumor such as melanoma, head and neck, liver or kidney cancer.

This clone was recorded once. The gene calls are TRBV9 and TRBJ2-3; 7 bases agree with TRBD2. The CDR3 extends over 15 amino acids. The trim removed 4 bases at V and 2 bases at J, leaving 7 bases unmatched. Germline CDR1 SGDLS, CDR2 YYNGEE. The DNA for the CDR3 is TGTGCCAGCAGCCCACGAGCGGGGTACACAGATACGCAGTATTTT. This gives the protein CASSPRAGYTDTQYF.

CDR3 sequence: CASSVGQGQDTQYF. DNA of the CDR3: TGCGCCAGCAGCGTGGGACAGGGGCAAGATACGCAGTATTTT. The J gene is TRBJ2-3, the V gene TRBV5-1, with TRBD1 matching over 10 bases. Germline V gene lookup returns CDR1 SGHRS and CDR2 YFSETQ. The CDR3 is 14 residues long. The J segment lost 5 bases and the V segment lost 4 bases, leaving 4 bases of the junction unmatched.

The CDR3 DNA is TGTGCCAGTAATCCACTAGCGGGAGAAGGACCCAATGAGCAGTTCTTC. Protein product: CASNPLAGEGPNEQFF. The chain uses TRBV19 and TRBJ2-1; TRBD2 aligns across 11 bases. The CDR3 covers 16 residues. The V gene end was trimmed by 7 bases and the J gene end by 6 bases; junction bases not matched to a gene: 11. Germline CDR1 and CDR2: LNHDA and SQIVND (reference sequence).

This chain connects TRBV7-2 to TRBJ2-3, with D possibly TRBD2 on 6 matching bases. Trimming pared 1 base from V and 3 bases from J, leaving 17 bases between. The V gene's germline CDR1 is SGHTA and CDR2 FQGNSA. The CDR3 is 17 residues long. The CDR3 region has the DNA TGTGCCAGCAGCTTAGTAGGGGTAGCGGACCTTACAGATACGCAGTATTTT. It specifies CASSLVGVADLTDTQYF.

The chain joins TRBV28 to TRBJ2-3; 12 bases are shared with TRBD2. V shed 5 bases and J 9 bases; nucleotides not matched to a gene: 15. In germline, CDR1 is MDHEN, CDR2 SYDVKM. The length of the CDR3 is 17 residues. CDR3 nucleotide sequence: TGTGCCAGCAGTCAAGAAGCTAGGACTAGCGGGGTCTTAACGCAGTATTTT. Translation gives CASSQEARTSGVLTQYF.

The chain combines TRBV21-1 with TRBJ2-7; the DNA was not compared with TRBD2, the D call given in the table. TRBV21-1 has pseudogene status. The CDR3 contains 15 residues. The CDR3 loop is CASSKAISGTYEQYF. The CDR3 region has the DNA TGTGCCAGCAGCAAAGCCATTAGCGGTACCTACGAGCAGTACTTC.

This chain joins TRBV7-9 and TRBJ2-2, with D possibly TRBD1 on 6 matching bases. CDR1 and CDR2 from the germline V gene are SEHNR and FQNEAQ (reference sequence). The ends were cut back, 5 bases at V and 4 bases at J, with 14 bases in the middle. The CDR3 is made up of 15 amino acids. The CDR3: CASSPSWTVTGELFF. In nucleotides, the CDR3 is TGTGCCAGCAGCCCATCTTGGACAGTCACCGGGGAGCTGTTTTTT.

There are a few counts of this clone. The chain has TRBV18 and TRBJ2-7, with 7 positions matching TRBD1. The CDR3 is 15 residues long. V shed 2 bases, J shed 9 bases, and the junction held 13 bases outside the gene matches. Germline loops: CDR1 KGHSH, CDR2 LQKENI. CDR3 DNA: TGTGCCAGCTCACCAACCGGGGACAGCGCTTTTGGGCAGTACTTC. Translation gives CASSPTGDSAFGQYF.

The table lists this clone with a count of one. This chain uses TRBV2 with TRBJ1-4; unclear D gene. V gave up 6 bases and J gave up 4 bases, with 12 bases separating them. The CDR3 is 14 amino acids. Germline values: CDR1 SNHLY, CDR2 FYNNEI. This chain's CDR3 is CASSVPGVNEKLFF. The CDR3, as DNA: TGTGCCAGCAGCGTTCCTGGGGTTAATGAAAAACTGTTTTTT.

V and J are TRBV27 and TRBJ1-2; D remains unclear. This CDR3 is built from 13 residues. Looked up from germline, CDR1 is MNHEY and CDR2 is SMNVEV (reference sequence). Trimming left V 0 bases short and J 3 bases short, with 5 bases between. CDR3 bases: TGTGCCAGCAGTTTATCCCGCTACTATGGCTACACCTTC. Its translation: CASSLSRYYGYTF.

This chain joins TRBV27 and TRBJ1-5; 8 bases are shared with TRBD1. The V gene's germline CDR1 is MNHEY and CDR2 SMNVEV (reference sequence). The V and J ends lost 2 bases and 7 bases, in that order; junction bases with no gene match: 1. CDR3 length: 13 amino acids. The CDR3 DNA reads TGTGCCAGCAGTTTAACAGGGGGGCAGCCCCAGCATTTT. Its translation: CASSLTGGQPQHF.

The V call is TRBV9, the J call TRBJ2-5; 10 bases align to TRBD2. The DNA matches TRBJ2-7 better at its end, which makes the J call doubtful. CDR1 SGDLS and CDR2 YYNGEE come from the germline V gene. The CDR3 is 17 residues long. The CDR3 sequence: CASSVGDGLAASYEQYF. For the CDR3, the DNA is TGTGCCAGCAGCGTAGGGGATGGACTAGCGGCTTCGTACGAGCAGTACTTC.

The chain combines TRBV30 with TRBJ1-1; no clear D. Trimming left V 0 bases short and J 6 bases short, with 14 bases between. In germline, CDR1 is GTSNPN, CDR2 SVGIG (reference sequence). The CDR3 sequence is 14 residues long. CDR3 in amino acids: CAWSVGGMSAEAFF. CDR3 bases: TGTGCCTGGAGTGTGGGCGGCATGAGCGCTGAAGCTTTCTTT. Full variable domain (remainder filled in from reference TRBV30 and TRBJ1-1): SQTIHQWPATLVQPVGSPLSLECTVEGTSNPNLYWYRQAAGRGLQLLFYSVGIGQISSEVPQNLSASRPQDRQFILSSKKLLLSDSGFYLCAWSVGGMSAEAFFGQGTRLTVV.

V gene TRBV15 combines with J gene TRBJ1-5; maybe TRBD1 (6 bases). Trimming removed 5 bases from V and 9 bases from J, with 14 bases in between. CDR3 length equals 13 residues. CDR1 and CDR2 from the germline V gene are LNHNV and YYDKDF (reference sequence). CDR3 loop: CATSGGQPSPQHF. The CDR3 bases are TGTGCCACCAGCGGCGGACAGCCATCGCCCCAGCATTTT.

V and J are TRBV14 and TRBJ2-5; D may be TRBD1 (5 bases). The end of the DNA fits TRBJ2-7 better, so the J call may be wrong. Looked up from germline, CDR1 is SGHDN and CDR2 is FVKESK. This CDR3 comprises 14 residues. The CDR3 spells CASSQFGAAGEQYF. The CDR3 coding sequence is TGTGCCAGCAGCCAATTTGGGGCAGCCGGCGAGCAGTACTTC.

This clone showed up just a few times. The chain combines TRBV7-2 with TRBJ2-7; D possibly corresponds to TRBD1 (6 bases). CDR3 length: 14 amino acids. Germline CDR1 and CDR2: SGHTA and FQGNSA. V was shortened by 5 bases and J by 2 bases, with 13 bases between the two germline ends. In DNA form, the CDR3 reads TGTGCCAGCAGCCAACAGGGACCTCCCTACGAGCAGTACTTC. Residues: CASSQQGPPYEQYF.

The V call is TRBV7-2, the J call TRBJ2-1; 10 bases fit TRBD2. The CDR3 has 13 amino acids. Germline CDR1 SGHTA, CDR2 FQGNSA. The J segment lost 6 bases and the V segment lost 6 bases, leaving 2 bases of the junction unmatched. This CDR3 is CASSERGGNEQFF. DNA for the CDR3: TGTGCCAGCAGTGAGCGGGGGGGCAATGAGCAGTTCTTC.

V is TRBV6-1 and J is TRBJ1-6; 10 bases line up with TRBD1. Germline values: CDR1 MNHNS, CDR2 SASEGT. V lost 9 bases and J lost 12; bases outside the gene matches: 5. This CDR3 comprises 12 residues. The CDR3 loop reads CASKTGGLPLHF. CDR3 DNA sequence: TGTGCCAGTAAGACAGGGGGCTTACCCCTCCACTTT.

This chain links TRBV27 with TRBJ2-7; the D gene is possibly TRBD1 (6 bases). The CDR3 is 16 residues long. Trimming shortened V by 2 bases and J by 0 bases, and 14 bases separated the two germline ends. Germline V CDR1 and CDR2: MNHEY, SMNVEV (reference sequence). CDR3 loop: CASSLGPGTTSYEQYF. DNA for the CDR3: TGTGCCAGCAGTTTAGGCCCCGGGACAACCTCCTACGAGCAGTACTTC.

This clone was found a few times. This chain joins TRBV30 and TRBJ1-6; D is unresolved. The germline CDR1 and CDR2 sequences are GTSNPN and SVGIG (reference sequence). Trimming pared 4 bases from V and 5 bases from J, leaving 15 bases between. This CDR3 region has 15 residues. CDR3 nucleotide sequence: TGTGCCTGGAACTCCGGGCAGACGGATAATTCACCCCTCCACTTT. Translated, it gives CAWNSGQTDNSPLHF.

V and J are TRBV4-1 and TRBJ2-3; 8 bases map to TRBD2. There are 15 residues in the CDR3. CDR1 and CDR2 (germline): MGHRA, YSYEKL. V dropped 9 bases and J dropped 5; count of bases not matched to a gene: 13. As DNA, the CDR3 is TGCGCCAGGAGTTCGCGGGAGGAGTTACAAGATACGCAGTATTTT. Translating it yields CARSSREELQDTQYF.

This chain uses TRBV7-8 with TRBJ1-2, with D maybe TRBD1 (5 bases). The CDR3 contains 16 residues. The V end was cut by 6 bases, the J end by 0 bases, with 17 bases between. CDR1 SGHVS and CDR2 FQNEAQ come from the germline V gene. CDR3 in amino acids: CASRPHGTAPNYGYTF. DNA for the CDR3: TGTGCCAGCAGGCCCCATGGGACCGCTCCTAACTATGGCTACACCTTC.

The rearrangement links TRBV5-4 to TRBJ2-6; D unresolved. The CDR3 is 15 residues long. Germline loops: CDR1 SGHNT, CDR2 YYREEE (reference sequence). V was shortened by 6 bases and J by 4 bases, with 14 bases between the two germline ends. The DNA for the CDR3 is TGTGCCAGCACAATTTCGGGCGAGGGGGCCAACGTCCTGACTTTC. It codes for CASTISGEGANVLTF.